This TCR beta chain comes out of a study of CD8 T cells in Susac syndrome. Findings and caveats of the study: The peak of CD8+ clonal expansion in Susac was seen in TEMRA cells and active patients.

To note about this clonotype: What it binds is not known.

With random hexamers, about 0.5 to 1 ug RNA was reverse transcribed. The CDR3 of TCR beta was amplified by immunoSEQ multiplex PCR across 54 Vbeta and 13 Jbeta. TCRdb analysed the immunoSEQ multiplex PCR reads with MiXCR anew, one entry per CDR3 protein. The table has 95,000 to 150,000 distinct CDR3 sequences, about 93% seen once; the top ten hold more than 0.25%. CD8+ and CD4+ T cells from blood underwent TCR beta sequencing, which was carried out in a high-throughput format. TEMRA cells were FACS-enriched, with CD8+ and CD4+ T cells isolated negatively. Sequencing was done on a sample of CD8+ T cells from PBMCs. This clonotype originated in a human donor with Susac syndrome.

CDR3 in DNA: TGTGCCAGCAGGCGACAGGGAGCCTACAATGAGCAGTTCTTC. Protein sequence: CASRRQGAYNEQFF. The chain has TRBV6-5 and TRBJ2-1; TRBD1 agrees at 7 bases. Germline CDR1 and CDR2: MNHEY and SVGAGI. The V and J ends lost 6 bases and 2 bases, in that order; junction bases with no gene match: 4. The CDR3 is 14 residues long.